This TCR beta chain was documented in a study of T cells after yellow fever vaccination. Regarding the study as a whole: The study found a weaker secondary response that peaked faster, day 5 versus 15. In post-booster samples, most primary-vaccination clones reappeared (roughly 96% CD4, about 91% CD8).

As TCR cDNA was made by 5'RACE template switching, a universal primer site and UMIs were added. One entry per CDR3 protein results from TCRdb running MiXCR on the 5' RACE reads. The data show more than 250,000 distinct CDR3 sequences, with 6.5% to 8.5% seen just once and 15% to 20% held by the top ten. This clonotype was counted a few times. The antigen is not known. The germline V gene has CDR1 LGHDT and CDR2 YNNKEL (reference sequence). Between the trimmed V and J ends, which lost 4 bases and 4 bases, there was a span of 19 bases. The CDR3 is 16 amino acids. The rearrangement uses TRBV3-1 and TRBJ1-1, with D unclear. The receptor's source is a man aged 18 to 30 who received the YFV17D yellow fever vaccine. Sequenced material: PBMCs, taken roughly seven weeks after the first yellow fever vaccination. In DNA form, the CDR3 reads TGTGCCAGCAGCCCACCCGTAGTTGGTGATTTCACTGAAGCTTTCTTT. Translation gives CASSPPVVGDFTEAFF.